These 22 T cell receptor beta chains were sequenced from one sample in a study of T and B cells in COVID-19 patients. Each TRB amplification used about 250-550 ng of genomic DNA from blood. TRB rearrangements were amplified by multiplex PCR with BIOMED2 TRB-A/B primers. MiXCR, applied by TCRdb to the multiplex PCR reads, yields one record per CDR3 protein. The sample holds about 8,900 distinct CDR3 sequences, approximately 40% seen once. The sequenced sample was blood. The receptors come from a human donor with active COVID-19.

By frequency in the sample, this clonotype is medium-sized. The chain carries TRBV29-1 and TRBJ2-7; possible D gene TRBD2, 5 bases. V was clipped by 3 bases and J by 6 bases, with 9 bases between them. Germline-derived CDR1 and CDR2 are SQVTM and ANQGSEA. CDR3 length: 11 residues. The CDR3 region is CSVDSGSEQYF. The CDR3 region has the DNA TGCAGCGTTGATTCGGGATCCGAGCAGTACTTC.

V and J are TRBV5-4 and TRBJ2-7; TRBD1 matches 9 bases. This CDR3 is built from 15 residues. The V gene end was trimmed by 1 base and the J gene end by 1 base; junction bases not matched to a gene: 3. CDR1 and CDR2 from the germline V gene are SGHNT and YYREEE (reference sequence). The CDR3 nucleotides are TGTGCCAGCAGCTTGCCACAGGGGGCTTCCTACGAGCAGTACTTC. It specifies CASSLPQGASYEQYF.

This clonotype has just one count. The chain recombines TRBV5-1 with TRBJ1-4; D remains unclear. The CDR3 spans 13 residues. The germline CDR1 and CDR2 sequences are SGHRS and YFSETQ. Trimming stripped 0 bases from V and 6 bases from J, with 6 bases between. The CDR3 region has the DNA TGCGCCAGCAGCTTGGGAGGAGATGAAAAACTGTTTTTT. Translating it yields CASSLGGDEKLFF.

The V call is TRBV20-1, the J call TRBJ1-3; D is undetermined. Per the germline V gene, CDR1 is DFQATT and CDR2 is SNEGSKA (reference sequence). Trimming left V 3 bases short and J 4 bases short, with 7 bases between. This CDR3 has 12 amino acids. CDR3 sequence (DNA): TGCAGTGCTAGTCCCGTCGGAAACACCATATATTTT. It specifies CSASPVGNTIYF.

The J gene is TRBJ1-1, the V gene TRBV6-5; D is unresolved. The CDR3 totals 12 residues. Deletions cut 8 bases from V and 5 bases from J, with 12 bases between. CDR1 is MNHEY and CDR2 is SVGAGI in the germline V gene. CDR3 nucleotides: TGTGCCAGCGGTTCGGGCCTAACTGAAGCTTTCTTT. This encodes CASGSGLTEAFF.

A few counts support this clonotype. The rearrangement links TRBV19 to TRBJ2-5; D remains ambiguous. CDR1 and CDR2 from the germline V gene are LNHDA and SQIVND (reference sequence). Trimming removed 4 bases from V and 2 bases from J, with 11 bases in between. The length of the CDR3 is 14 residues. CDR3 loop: CASSTLQLQETQYF. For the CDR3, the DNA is TGTGCCAGTAGTACCCTACAGCTACAAGAGACCCAGTACTTC.

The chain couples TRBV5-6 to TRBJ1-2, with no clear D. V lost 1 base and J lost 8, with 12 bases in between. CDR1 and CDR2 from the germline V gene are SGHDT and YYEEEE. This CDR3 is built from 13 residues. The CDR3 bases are TGTGCCAGCAGCTTGATGGAGGGTCGGGGCTACACCTTC. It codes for CASSLMEGRGYTF.

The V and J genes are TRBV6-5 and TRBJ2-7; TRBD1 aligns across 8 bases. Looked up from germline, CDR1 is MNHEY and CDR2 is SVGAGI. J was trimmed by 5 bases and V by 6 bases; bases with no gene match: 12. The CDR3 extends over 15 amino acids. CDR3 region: CASRAPGTGADEQYF. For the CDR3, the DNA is TGTGCCAGCAGAGCCCCCGGGACAGGAGCGGACGAGCAGTACTTC.

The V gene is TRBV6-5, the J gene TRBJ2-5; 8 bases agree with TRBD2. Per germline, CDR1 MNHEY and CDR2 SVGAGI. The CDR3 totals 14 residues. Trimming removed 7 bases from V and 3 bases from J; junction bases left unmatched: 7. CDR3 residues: CASIRGGPEETQYF. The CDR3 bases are TGTGCCAGCATCCGCGGGGGGCCGGAAGAGACCCAGTACTTC.

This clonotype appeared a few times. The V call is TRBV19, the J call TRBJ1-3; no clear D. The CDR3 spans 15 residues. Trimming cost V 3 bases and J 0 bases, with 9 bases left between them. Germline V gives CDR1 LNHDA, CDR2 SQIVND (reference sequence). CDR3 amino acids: CASSIGINSGNTIYF. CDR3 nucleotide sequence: TGTGCCAGTAGTATTGGTATAAACTCTGGAAACACCATATATTTT.

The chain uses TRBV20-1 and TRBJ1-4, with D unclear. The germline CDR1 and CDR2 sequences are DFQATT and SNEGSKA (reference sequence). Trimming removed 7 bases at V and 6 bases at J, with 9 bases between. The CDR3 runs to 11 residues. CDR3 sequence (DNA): TGCAGTGTCCGGCCCGATGAAAAACTGTTTTTT. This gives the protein CSVRPDEKLFF.

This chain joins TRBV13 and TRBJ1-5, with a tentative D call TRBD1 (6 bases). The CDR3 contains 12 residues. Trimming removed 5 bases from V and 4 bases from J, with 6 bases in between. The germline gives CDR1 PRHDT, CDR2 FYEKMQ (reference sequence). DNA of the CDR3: TGTGCCAGCAGCACAGGGAATCAGCCCCAGCATTTT. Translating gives CASSTGNQPQHF.

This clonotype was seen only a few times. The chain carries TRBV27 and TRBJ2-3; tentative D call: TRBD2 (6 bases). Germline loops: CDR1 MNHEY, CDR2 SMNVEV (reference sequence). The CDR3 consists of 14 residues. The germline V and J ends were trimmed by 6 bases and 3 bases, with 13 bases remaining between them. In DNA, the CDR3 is TGTGCCAGCAGCCTGGAGGGGAGAACAGATACGCAGTATTTT. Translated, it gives CASSLEGRTDTQYF.

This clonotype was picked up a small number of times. Here the CDR3 reads CASSLKAGGPRGGEQFF. The CDR3 nucleotides are TGTGCCAGCAGCTTGAAAGCGGGGGGGCCTAGAGGGGGTGAGCAGTTCTTC. This chain joins TRBV11-3 and TRBJ2-1, with 10 nucleotides matching TRBD2. Per the germline V gene, CDR1 is SGHNT and CDR2 is YENEEA. The CDR3 contains 17 residues. The V and J ends lost 3 bases and 9 bases, in that order; junction bases with no gene match: 14.

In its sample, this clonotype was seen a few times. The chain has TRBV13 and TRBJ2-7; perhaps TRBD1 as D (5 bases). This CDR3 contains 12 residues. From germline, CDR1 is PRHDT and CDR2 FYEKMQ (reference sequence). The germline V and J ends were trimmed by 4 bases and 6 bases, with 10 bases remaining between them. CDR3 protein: CASSSWTSEQYF. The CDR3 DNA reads TGTGCCAGCAGCTCCTGGACATCCGAGCAGTACTTC.

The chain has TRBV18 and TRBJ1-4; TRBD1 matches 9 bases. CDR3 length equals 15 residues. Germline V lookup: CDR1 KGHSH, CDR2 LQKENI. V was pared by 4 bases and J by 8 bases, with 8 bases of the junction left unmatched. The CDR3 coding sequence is TGTGCCAGCTCACAACAGGGGGCGGTTAGCGAAAAACTGTTTTTT. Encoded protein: CASSQQGAVSEKLFF.

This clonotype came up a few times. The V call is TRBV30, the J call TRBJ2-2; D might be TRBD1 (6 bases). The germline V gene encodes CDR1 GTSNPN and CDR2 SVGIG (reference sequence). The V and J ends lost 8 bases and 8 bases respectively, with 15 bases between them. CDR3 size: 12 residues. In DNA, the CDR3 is TGTGCCGGACAGTTTCCCCGGGGGGAGCTGTTTTTT. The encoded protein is CAGQFPRGELFF.

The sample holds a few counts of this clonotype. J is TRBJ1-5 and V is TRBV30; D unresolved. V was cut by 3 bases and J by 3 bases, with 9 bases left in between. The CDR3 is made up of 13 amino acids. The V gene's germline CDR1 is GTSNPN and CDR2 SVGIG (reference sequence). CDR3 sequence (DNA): TGTGCCTGGAGCGAGCTGGACAATCAGCCCCAGCATTTT. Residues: CAWSELDNQPQHF.

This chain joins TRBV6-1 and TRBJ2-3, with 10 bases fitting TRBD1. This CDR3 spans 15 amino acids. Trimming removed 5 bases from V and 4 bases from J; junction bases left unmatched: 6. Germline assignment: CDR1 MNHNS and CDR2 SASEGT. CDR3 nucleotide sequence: TGTGCCAGCAGTCTGAGACAGGGGGCCCCAGATACGCAGTATTTT. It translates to CASSLRQGAPDTQYF.

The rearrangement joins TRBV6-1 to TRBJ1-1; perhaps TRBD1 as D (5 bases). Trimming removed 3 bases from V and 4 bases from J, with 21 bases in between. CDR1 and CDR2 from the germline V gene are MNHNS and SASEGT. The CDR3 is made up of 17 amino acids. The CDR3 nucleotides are TGTGCCAGCAGTGATGAGTTGGGCAGGGAAGGTGGCACTGAAGCTTTCTTT. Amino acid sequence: CASSDELGREGGTEAFF.

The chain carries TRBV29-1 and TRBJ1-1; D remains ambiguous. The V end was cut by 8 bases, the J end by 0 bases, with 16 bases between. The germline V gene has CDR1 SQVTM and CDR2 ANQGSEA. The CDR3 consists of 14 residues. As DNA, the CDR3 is TGCAGCTCAGACGGTCCGGCGCTGAACACTGAAGCTTTCTTT. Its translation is CSSDGPALNTEAFF.

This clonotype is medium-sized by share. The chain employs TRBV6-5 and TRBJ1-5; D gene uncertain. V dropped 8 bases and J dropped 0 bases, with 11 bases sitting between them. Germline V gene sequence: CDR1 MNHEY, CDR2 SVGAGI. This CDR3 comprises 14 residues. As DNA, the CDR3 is TGTGCCAGCTGCTTGACGCCTAGCAATCAGCCCCAGCATTTT. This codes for CASCLTPSNQPQHF.